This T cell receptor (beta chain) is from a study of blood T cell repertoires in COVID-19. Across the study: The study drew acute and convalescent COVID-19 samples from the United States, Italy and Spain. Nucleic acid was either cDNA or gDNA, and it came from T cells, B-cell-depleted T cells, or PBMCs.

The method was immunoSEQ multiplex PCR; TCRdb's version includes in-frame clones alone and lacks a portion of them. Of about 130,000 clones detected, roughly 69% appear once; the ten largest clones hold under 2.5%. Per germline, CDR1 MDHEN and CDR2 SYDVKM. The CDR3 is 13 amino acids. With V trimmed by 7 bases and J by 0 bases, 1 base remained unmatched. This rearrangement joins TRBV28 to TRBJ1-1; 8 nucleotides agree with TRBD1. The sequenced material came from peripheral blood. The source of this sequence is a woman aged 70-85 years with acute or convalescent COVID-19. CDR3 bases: TGTGCCAGCAAGGACAGGGTGAACACTGAAGCTTTCTTT. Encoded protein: CASKDRVNTEAFF.